This T cell receptor beta chain was found in a study of blood T cells in healthy people across ages (dated by TCRdb to between 2014 and 2017). At the level of the whole study: In model experiments, template switching captured roughly one uniquely barcoded TCR beta cDNA molecule for every two T cells. Using the same blood draw, the study looked at two additional independent replicas of 1 million unique cDNA reads for two donors, one aged 18 to 30 and the other aged 80 or older. The study measured age-related changes in TCR beta repertoire diversity using deep sequencing normalized with unique cDNA molecular identifiers. The donors were split into four age groups: young (average roughly 15 years), middle-aged (around 40), aged (over 55) and long-lived (under 85). Donors of different ages were randomly distributed across sequencing lanes to avoid experimental bias. General findings and caveats noted by the study authors: As age increased, observed TCR beta diversity per million T cells dropped in a roughly linear way, and a significant reduction was already evident by age about 36. The long-lived group showed more naive CD4+ T cells, fewer expanded clones and increased TCR diversity than the aged group, suggesting age selection. Donor CMV infection status was unknown, potentially confounding age-related changes in expanded clonotypes. Total diversity estimates from one million sequenced T cells were considered lower bounds and underestimates. Since profiling was done on bulk unsorted PBMCs, naive and antigen-experienced compartments could not be conclusively compared. There was a strong correlation between observed TCR beta diversity and the percentage of naive T cells measured by flow cytometry.

Systemically healthy Caucasian individuals from Russia, 35 to 50 in total and aged roughly 6 to 100 years, were included as donors. Each donor gave ten milliliters of peripheral blood, drawn into EDTA-treated Vacutainer tubes. Ficoll-Paque density-gradient centrifugation was used to isolate PBMCs, with at least 6.5 million per sample. Trizol reagent was used to extract total RNA from the PBMCs, yielding at least 5.5 micrograms per sample. For every donor, flow cytometry on a PBMC aliquot measured the percentage of naive CD45RAhigh/CD27high T cells. Points on this clonotype: Its antigen specificity is not known. A much larger clonotype is one base distant, so this may be a read error.

The method behind the library was 5' RACE. For sequencing, an Illumina HiSeq 2500 was employed. A second PCR of about 6 to 11 cycles was performed with a sample-barcoded 5' primer and a J-beta primer mix. A unique molecular identifier was introduced onto each TCR beta cDNA molecule by a template-switch 5' adaptor carrying 12 random nucleotides. Each sample yielded at least 3 million CDR3-containing paired-end reads. First-strand cDNA synthesis was performed from all RNA using the Mint cDNA synthesis kit, with priming by a TRBC-specific oligonucleotide. After uracil-DNA glycosylase treatment, a first 18-cycle PCR used universal primers M1SS and BC2_uni_R on all cDNA. Concerning the study's data processing: Normalization of each sample was performed by random selection of 1 million high-quality reads, each carrying a distinct molecular identifier. Instead of being binned into consensus sequences, reads with shared molecular identifiers were discarded. MiTCR, run with a Q25 quality threshold and the strictest error-elimination algorithm, handled CDR3 identification, clonotype clustering and error correction. A nonparametric unseen species model with Euler transformation was used to estimate lower-bound total TCR beta diversity. TCRdb trimmed public reads at Q25 via fastp, called clones via MiXCR and kept in-frame beta chains. Records with the same CDR3 protein are collapsed into one entry carrying the most frequent genes and DNA. Here the V and J calls rest on TCRdb's processing, not on the authors' analysis. Here the sample has about 970,000 distinct CDR3 sequences; around 54% occur a single time. The ten largest clones add up to 20% to 25% of the sample.

The CDR3, from cysteine to phenylalanine, totals 13 residues. CDR3 DNA only is kept here, 39 bases in frame from base 1. CDR1 MGHRA and CDR2 YSYEKL are derived from the germline V gene. Cut back by 1 base and 10 bases, the V and J ends lie 14 bases apart. In this chain, TRBV4-1 is recombined with TRBJ2-7, with no confident D gene call. The sample consisted of blood. The receptor was isolated from a woman aged 60-75 years in good health. The encoded CDR3 is CASSQGVQNVQYF. The DNA reads TGCGCCAGCAGCCAAGGGGTCCAAAACGTTCAGTACTTC.